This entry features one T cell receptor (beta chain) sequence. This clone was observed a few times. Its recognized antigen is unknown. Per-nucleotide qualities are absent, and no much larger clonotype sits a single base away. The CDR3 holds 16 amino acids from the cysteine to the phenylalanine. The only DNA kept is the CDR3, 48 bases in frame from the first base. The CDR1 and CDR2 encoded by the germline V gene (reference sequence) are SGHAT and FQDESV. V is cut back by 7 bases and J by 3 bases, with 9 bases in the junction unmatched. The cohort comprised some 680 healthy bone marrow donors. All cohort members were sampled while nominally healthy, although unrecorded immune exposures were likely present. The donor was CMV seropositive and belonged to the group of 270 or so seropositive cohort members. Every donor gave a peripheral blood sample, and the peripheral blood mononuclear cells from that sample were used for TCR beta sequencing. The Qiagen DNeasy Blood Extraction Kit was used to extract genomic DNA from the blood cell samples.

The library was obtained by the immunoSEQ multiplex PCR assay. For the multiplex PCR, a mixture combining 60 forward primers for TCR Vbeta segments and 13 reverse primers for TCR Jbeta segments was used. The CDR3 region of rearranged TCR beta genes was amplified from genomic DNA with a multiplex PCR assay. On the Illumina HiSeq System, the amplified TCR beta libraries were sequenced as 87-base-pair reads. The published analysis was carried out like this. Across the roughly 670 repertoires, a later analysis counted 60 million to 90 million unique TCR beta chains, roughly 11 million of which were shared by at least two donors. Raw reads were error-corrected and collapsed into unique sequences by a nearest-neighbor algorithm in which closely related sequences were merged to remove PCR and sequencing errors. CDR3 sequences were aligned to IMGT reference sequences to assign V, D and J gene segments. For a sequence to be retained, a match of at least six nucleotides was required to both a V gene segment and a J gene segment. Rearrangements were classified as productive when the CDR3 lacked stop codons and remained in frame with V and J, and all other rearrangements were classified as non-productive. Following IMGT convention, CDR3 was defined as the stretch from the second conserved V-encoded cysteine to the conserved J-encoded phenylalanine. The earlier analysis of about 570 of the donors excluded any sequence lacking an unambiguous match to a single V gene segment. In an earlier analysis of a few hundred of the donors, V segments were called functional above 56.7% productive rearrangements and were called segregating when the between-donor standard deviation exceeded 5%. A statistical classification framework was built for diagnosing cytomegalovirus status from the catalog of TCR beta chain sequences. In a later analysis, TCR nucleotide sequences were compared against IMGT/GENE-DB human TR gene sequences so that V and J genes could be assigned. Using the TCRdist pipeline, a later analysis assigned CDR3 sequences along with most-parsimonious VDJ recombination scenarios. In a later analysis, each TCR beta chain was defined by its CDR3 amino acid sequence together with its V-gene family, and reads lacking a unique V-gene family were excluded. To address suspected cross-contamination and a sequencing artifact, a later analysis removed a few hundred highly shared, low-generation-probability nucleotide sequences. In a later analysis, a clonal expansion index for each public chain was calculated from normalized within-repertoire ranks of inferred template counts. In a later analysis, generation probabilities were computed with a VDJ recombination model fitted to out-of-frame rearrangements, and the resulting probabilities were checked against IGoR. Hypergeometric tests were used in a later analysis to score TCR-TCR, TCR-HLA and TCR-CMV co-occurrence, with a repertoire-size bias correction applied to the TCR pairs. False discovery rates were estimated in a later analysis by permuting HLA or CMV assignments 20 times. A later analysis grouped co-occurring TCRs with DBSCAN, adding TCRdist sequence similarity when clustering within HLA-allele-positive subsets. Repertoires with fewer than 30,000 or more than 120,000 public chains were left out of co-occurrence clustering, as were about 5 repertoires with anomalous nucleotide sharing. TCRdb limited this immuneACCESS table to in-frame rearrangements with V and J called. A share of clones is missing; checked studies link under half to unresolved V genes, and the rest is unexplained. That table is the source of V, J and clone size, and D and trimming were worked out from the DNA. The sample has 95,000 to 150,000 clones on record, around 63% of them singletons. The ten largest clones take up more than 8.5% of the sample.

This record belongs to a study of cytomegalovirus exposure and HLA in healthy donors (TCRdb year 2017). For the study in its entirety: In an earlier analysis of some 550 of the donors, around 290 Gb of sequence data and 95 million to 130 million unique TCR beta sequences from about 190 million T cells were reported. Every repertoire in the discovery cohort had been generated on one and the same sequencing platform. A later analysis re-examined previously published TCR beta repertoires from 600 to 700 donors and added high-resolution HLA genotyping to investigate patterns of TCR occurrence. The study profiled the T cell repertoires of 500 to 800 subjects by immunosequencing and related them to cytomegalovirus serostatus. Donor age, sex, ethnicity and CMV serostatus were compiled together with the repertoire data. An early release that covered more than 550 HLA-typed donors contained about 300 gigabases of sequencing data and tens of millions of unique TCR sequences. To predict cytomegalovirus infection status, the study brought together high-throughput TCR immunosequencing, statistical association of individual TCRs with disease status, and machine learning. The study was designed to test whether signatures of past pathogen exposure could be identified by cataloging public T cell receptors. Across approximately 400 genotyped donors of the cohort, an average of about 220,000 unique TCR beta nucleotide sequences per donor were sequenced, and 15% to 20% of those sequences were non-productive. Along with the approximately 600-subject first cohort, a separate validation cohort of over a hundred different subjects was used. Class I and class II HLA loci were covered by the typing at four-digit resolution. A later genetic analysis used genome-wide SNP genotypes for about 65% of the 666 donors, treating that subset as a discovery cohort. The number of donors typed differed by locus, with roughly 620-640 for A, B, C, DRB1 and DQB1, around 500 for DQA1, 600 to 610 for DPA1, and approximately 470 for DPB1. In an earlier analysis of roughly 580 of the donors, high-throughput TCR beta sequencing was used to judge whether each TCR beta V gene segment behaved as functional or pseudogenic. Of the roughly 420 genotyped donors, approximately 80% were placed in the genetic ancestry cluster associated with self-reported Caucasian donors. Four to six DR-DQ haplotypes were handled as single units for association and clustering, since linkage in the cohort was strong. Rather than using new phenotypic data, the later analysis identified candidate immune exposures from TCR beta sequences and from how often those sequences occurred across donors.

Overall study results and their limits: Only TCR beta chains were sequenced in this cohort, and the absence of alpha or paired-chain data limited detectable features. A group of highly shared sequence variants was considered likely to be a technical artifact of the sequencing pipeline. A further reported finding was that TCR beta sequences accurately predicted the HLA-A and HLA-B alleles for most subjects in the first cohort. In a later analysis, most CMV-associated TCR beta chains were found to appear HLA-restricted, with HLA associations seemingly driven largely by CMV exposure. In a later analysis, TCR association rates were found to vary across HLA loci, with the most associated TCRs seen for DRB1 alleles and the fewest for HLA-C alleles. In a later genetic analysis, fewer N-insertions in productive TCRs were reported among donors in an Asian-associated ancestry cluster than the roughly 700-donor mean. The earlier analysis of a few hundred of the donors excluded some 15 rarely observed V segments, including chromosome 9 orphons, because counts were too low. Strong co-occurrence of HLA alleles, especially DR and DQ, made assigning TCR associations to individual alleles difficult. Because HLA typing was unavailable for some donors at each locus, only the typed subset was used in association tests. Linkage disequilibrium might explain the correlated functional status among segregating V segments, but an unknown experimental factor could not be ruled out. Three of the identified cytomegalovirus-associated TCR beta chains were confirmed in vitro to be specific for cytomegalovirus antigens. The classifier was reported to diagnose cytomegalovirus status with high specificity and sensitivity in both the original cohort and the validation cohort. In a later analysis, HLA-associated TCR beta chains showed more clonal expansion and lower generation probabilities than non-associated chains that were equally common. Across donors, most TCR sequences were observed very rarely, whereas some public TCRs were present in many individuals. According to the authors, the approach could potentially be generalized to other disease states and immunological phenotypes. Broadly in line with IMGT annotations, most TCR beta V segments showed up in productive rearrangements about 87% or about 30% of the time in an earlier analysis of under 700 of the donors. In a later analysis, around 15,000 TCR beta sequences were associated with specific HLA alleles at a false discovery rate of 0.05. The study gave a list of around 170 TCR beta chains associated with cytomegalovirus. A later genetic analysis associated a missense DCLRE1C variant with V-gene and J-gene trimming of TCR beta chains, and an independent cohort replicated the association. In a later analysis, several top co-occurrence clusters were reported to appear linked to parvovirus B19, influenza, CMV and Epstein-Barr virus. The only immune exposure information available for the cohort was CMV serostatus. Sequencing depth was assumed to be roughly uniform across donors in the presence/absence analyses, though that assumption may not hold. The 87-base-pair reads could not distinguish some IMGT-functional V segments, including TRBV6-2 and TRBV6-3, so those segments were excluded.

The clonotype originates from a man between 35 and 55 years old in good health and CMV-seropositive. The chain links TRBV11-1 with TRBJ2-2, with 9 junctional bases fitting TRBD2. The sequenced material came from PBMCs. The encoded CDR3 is CASTPGLAWDTGELFF. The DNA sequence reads TGTGCCAGCACCCCGGGACTAGCCTGGGACACCGGGGAGCTGTTTTTT.